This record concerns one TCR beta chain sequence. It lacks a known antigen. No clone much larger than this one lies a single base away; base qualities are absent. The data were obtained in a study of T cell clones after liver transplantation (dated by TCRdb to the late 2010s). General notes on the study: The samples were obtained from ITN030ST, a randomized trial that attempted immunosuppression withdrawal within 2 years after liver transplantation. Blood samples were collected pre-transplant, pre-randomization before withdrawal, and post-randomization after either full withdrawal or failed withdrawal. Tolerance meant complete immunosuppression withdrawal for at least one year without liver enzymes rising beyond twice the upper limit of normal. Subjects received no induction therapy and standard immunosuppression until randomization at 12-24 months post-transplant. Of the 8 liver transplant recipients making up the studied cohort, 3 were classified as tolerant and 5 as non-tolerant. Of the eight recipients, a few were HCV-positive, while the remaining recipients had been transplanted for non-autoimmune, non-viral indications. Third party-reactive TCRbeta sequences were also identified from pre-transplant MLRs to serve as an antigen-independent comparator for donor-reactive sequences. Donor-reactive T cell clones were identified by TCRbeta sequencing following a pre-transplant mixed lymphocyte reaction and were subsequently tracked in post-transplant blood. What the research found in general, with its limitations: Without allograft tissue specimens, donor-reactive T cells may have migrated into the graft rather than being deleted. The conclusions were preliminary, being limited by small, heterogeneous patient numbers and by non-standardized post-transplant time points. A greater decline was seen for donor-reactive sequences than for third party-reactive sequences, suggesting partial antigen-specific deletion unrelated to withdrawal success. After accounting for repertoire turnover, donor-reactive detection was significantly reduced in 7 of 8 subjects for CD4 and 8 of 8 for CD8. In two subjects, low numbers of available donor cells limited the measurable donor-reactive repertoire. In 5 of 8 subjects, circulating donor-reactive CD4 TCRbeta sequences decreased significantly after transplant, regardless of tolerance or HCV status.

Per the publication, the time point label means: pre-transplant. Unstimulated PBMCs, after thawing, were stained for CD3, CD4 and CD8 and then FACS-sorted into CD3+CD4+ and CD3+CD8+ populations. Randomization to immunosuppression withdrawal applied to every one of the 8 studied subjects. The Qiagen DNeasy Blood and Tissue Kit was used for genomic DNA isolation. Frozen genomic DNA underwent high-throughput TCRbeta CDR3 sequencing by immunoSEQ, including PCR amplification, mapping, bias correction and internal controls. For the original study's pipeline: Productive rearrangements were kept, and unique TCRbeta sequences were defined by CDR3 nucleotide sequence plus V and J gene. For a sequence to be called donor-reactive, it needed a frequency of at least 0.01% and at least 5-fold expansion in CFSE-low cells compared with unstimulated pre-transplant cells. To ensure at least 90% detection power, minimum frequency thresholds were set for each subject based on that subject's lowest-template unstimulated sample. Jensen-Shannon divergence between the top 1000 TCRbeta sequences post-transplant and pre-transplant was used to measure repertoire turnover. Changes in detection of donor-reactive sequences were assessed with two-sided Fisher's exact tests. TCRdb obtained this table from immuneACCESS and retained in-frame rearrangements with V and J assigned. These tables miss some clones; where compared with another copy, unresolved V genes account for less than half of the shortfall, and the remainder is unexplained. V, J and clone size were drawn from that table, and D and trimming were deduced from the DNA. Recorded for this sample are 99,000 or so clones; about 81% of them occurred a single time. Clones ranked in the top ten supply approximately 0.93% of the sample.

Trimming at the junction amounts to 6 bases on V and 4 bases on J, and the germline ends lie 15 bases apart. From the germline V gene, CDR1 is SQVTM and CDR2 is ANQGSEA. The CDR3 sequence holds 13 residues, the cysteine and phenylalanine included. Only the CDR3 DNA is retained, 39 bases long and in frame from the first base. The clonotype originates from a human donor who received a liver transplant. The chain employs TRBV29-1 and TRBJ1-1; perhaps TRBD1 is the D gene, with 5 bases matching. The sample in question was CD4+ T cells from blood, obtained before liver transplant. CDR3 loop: CSVAYRSGTEAFF. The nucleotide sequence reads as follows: TGCAGCGTGGCTTACAGGAGTGGCACTGAAGCTTTCTTT.